This is a list of T cell receptor beta chains from one sample in a study of vaccination and CD4 T cells after COVID-19. Using its own MiXCR run on the PCR reads, TCRdb lists one record per CDR3 protein. The sample holds more than 25,000 distinct CDR3 sequences, about 66% seen once. No cognate antigen is known for these TCRs. This specimen consisted of CD4+ T cells from blood, cultured in vitro, obtained after SARS-CoV-2 vaccination. These receptors all stem from a human donor who received a COVID-19 vaccine. CDR3s include the opening cysteine and the closing phenylalanine or tryptophan. D genes are given only for firm matches. Size is stated for part of the rows, as once, few or many counts, or as a class when the clone is expanded.

CDR3nt,CDR3aa,len,j_gene,d_gene,abundance,v_gene
TGTGCCAGCAGCTATGGGACACCGGAGCAGTTCTTC,CASSYGTPEQFF,12,TRBJ2-1,NA,NA,TRBV7-2
TGTGCCAGCGGCCGGGACACTACCTACGAGCAGTACTTC,CASGRDTTYEQYF,13,TRBJ2-7,NA,NA,TRBV2
TGTGCCAGCGAGGGAAAATCGATTAGCACAGATACGCAGTATTTT,CASEGKSISTDTQYF,15,TRBJ2-3,NA,NA,TRBV6-4
TGTGCCAGCAGCGAGGTGTGGGGGACTAATGAAAAACTGTTTTTT,CASSEVWGTNEKLFF,15,TRBJ1-4,NA,NA,TRBV25-1
TGTGCCAGCACCCAAGGGGGGAACACTGAAGCTTTCTTT,CASTQGGNTEAFF,13,TRBJ1-1,NA,NA,TRBV12-3/TRBV12-4
TGTGCCAGTAGTATAAATTCGCTTAGGGCACAGCCCCAGCATTTT,CASSINSLRAQPQHF,15,TRBJ1-5,NA,NA,TRBV19
TGTGCCAGCAGTTTACAGCGGATGACAGATACGCAGTATTTT,CASSLQRMTDTQYF,14,TRBJ2-3,NA,NA,TRBV12-3/TRBV12-4
TGTGCCAGCAGCTTTGACGGCTCGAGCTATGGCTACACCTTC,CASSFDGSSYGYTF,14,TRBJ1-2,NA,few,TRBV5-8
TGTGCCAGCAGCTTCGACCCGAATGAAAAACTGTTTTTT,CASSFDPNEKLFF,13,TRBJ1-4,NA,NA,TRBV7-2
TGTGCCAGCTCACCGGGGTCCGGAGGAGGTGGCACTGAAGCTTTCTTT,CASSPGSGGGGTEAFF,16,TRBJ1-1,NA,NA,TRBV18
TGTGCCAGCAGTCCCTCCCGGGACAGGCGACCGAAGCCCCAGCATTTT,CASSPSRDRRPKPQHF,16,TRBJ1-5,TRBD1,NA,TRBV6-1
TGTGCCAGCAGTGAGACGTGGGAGCAGTACTTC,CASSETWEQYF,11,TRBJ2-7,NA,NA,TRBV6-1
TGTGCCAGCAGCTTAGAGCGTTATAACATTCAGTACTTC,CASSLERYNIQYF,13,TRBJ2-4,NA,NA,TRBV7-8
TGTGCCAGCAGCTTAGGGAGCAGGGAGGCCCACGAGCAGTACTTC,CASSLGSREAHEQYF,15,TRBJ2-7,NA,NA,TRBV7-6
TGTGCCAGCAGCGCGGGACAGGTTTTTGCAGATACGCAGTATTTT,CASSAGQVFADTQYF,15,TRBJ2-3,TRBD1,NA,TRBV6-2/TRBV6-3
TGCAGTGCTAGAAATCGGGGGGGTGGGCGCCCTAACGAGCAGTACTTC,CSARNRGGGRPNEQYF,16,TRBJ2-7,TRBD2,NA,TRBV20-1
TGTGCCAGCAGCTTACCTAATCTGAACACTGAAGCTTTCTTT,CASSLPNLNTEAFF,14,TRBJ1-1,NA,NA,TRBV7-9
TGTGCCAGTACCCGGGGAGTGTTCAATCAGCCCCAGCATTTT,CASTRGVFNQPQHF,14,TRBJ1-5,NA,NA,TRBV19
TGCGCCAGCAGCCAAGATCTCGGGATATATGGCTACACCTTC,CASSQDLGIYGYTF,14,TRBJ1-2,NA,few,TRBV4-1
TGTGCCAGCTCACCACTTGAGTCCCCGCTGGTCAACGAGCAGTACTTC,CASSPLESPLVNEQYF,16,TRBJ2-7,NA,NA,TRBV18
TGTGCCAGCAGCTTAGGGGTAGGGCGGGCGACCTACGAGCAGTACTTC,CASSLGVGRATYEQYF,16,TRBJ2-7,NA,NA,TRBV7-9
TGTGCCAGCAGAACTAGCACAGATACGCAGTATTTT,CASRTSTDTQYF,12,TRBJ2-3,NA,NA,TRBV6-1
TGTGCCACCAGCTGGGGGGCCGTCAATCAGCCCCAGCATTTT,CATSWGAVNQPQHF,14,TRBJ1-5,NA,NA,TRBV15
TGTGCCAGCAGTGAAACGACACACAGCAATCAGCCCCAGCATTTT,CASSETTHSNQPQHF,15,TRBJ1-5,NA,NA,TRBV2
TGCAGTGCTAGAGGTACTAGCGGGGTCCATAGCTACGAGCAGTACTTC,CSARGTSGVHSYEQYF,16,TRBJ2-7,TRBD2,few,TRBV20-1